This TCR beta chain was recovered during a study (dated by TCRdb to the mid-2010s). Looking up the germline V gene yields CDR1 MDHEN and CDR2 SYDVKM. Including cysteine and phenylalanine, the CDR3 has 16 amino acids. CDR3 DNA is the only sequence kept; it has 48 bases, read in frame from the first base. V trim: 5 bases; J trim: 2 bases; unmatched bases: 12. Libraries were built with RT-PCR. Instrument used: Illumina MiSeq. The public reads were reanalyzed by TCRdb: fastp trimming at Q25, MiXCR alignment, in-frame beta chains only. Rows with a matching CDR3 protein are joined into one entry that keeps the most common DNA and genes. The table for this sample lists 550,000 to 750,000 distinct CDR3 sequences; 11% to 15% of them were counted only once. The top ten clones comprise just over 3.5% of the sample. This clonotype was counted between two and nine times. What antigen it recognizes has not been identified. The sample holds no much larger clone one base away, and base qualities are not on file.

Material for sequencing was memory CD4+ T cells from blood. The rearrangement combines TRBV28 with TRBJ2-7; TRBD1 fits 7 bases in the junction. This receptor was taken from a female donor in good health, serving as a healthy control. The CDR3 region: CASSPPFGDRAYEQYF. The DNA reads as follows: TGTGCCAGCAGTCCCCCATTTGGCGACAGGGCCTACGAGCAGTACTTC.